Listed below are T cell receptor beta chains from one sample, sequenced in a study of shared clonotypes between healthy human individuals. Profiling relied on immunoSEQ multiplex PCR, and the TCRdb table lists in-frame clones only, not all of them. Counted here are a few hundred thousand clones, nearly 97% occurring once; the ten biggest clones make up 0.085% to 0.11%. Input material: naive CD8+ T cells sorted from blood. The receptor source for this set is a woman in her twenties or thirties in good health. Each CDR3 is given with its conserved first and last residue. A D gene is named only where the DNA matches it firmly. Only part of the rows carry a size: once, few, many, or a class if the clone is expanded.

once,TRBV7-2,TRBJ1-2,.,CASSLGVGQAYGYTF,TGTGCCAGCAGCTTAGGAGTAGGGCAGGCCTATGGCTACACCTTC
.,TRBV5-1,TRBJ2-2,TRBD2,CASSPGTSGNTGELFF,TGCGCCAGCAGCCCCGGGACTAGCGGGAACACCGGGGAGCTGTTTTTT
.,TRBV28,TRBJ2-7,.,CASSLSRAGSHEQYF,TGTGCCAGCAGTTTGTCCAGGGCAGGGTCCCACGAGCAGTACTTC
.,TRBV7-9,TRBJ2-2,.,CASSFGGTGELFF,TGTGCCAGCAGCTTCGGGGGCACCGGGGAGCTGTTTTTT
.,TRBV4-1,TRBJ2-7,.,CASSQGVGGYEQYF,TGCGCCAGCAGCCAGGGCGTTGGCGGCTACGAGCAGTACTTC
.,TRBV27,TRBJ2-3,TRBD2,CASSSPRSGRIYSTDTQYF,TGTGCCAGCAGTTCCCCCAGGAGCGGGAGGATCTATAGCACAGATACGCAGTATTTT
once,TRBV7-8,TRBJ1-2,TRBD1,CASSLAAGTGPFGYTF,TGTGCCAGCAGCTTAGCGGCCGGGACAGGTCCTTTTGGCTACACCTTC
.,TRBV28,TRBJ1-5,TRBD1,CASSAGTGANQPQHF,TGTGCCAGCAGTGCGGGGACAGGGGCAAATCAGCCCCAGCATTTT
.,TRBV5-6,TRBJ2-1,.,CASSLALADFYNEQFF,TGTGCCAGCAGCTTGGCCCTAGCAGATTTCTACAATGAGCAGTTCTTC
.,TRBV5-4,TRBJ2-5,TRBD2,CASSLAVAGGPWETQYF,TGTGCCAGCAGCTTGGCGGTAGCGGGAGGGCCCTGGGAGACCCAGTACTTC
.,TRBV7-7,TRBJ2-2,.,CASSQGGELFF,TGTGCCAGCAGCCAAGGCGGGGAGCTGTTTTTT
.,TRBV28,TRBJ2-7,.,CASSSSGGTASYEQYF,TGTGCCAGCAGTTCATCAGGCGGGACGGCCTCCTACGAGCAGTACTTC
once,TRBV4-1,TRBJ2-5,TRBD2,CASSQSDSSGKETQYF,TGCGCCAGCAGCCAAAGTGACTCTAGCGGGAAAGAGACCCAGTACTTC
few,TRBV4-1,TRBJ1-5,.,CASSQAGSNQPQHF,TGCGCCAGCAGCCAAGCGGGTTCGAATCAGCCCCAGCATTTT